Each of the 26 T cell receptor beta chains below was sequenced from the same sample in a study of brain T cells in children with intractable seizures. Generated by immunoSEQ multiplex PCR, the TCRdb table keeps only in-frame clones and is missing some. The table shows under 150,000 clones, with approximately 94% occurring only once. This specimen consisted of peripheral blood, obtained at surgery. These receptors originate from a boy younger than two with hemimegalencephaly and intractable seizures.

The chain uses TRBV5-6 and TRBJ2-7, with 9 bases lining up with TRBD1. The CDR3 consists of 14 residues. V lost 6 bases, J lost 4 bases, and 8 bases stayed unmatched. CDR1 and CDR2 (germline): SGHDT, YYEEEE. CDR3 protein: CASTPDRGEYEQYF. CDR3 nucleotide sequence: TGTGCCAGCACCCCGGACAGGGGTGAGTACGAGCAGTACTTC.

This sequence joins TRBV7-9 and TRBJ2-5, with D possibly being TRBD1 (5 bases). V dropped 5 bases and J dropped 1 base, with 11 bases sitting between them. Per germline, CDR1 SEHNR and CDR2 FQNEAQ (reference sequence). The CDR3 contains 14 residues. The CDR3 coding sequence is TGTGCCAGCAGCCCCCGACAGATCCAAGAGACCCAGTACTTC. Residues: CASSPRQIQETQYF.

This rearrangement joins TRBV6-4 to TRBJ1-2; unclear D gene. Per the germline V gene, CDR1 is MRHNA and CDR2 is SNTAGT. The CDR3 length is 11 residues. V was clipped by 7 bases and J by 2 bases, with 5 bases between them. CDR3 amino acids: CASTVNYGYTF. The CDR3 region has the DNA TGTGCCAGCACGGTAAACTATGGCTACACCTTC.

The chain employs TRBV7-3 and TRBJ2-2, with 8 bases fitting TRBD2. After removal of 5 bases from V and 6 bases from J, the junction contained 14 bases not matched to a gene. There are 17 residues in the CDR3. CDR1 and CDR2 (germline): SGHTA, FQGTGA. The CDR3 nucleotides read TGTGCCAGCAGCCCCCTAGGGGTCGCGGGAGGACCCGGGGAGCTGTTTTTT. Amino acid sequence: CASSPLGVAGGPGELFF.

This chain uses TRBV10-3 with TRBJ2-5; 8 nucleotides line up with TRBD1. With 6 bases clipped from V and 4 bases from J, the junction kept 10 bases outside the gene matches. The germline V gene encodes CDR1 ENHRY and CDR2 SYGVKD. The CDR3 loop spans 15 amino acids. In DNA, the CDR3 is TGTGCCATCAGCCCCAACACAGGGGGAGGAGAGACCCAGTACTTC. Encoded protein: CAISPNTGGGETQYF.

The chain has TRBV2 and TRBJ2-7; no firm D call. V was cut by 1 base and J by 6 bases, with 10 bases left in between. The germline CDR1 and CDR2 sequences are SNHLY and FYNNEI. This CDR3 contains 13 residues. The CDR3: CASSEVPSLEQYF. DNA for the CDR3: TGTGCCAGCAGTGAAGTACCCAGCCTCGAGCAGTACTTC.

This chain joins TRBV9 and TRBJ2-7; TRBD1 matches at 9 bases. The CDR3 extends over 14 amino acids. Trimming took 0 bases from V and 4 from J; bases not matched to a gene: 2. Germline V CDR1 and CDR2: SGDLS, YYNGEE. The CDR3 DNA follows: TGTGCCAGCAGCGTAGGGACAGGGGTATACGAGCAGTACTTC. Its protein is CASSVGTGVYEQYF.

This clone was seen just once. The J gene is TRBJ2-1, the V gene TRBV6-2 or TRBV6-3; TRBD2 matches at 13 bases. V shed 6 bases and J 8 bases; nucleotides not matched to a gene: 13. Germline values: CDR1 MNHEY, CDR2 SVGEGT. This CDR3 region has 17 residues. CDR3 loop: CASSLDPTSGGGDEQFF. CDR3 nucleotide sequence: TGTGCCAGCAGCCTAGATCCTACTAGCGGGGGGGGAGATGAGCAGTTCTTC.

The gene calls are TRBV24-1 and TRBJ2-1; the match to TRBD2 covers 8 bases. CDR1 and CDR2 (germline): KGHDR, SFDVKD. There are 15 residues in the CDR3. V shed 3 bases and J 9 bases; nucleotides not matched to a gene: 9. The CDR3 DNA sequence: TGTGCCACCAGTGATATTAGCGGGGCCCTTGGTGAGCAGTTCTTC. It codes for CATSDISGALGEQFF.

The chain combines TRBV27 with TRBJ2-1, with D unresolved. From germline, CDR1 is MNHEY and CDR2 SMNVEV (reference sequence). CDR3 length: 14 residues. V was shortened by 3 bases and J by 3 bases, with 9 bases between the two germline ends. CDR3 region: CASSFISRYNEQFF. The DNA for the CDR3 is TGTGCCAGCAGTTTTATTTCACGCTACAATGAGCAGTTCTTC.

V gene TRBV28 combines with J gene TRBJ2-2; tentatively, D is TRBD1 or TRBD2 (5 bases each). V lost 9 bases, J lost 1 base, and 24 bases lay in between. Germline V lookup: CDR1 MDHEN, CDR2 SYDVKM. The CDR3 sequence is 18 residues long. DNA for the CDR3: TGTGCCAGACATGGGCAACAGTGGGACGAGCTGAACACCGGGGAGCTGTTTTTT. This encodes CARHGQQWDELNTGELFF.

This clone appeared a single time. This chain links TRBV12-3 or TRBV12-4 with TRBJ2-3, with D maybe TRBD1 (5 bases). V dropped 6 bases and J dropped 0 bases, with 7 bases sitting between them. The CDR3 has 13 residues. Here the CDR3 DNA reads TGTGCCAGCAGACAGGACAGCACAGATACGCAGTATTTT. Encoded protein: CASRQDSTDTQYF.

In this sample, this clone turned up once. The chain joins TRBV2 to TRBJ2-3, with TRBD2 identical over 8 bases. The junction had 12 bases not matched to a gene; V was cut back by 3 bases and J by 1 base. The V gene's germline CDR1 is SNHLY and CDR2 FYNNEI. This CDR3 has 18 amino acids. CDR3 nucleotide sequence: TGTGCCAGCAGTGAGATGCCAGCGGGAGCCGGCGGCACAGATACGCAGTATTTT. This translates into CASSEMPAGAGGTDTQYF.

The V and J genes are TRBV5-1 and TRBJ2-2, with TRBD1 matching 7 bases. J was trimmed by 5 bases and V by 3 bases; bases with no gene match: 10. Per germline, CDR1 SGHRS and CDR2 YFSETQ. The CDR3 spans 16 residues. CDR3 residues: CASSSTGRRVTGELFF. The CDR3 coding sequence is TGCGCCAGCAGCTCGACAGGGAGACGGGTGACCGGGGAGCTGTTTTTT.

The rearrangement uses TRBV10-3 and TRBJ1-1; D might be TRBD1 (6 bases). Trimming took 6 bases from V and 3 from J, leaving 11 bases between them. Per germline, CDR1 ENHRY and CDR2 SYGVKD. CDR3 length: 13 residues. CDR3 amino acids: CAIRGHADTEAFF. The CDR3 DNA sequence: TGTGCCATCAGGGGACATGCGGACACTGAAGCTTTCTTT.

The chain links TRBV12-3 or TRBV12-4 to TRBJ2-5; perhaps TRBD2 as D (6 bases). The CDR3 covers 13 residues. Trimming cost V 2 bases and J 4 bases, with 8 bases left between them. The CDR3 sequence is CASSLLGGETQYF. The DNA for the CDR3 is TGTGCCAGCAGTTTACTGGGGGGAGAGACCCAGTACTTC.

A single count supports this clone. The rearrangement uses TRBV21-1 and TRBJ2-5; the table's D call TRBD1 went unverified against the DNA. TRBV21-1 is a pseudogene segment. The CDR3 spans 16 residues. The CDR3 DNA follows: TGTGCCAGCAGCGCTGGACAGGCGGAAATTCCGGAGACCCAGTACTTC. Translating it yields CASSAGQAEIPETQYF.

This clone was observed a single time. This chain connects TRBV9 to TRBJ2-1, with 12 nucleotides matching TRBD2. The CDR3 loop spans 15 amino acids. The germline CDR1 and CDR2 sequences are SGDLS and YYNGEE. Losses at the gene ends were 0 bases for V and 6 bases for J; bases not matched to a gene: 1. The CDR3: CASSVASGRANEQFF. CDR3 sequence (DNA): TGTGCCAGCAGCGTAGCTAGCGGGAGGGCCAATGAGCAGTTCTTC.

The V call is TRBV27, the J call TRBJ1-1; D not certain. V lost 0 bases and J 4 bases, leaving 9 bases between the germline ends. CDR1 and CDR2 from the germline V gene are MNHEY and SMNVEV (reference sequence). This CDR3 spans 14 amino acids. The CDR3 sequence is CASSLSTVGTEAFF. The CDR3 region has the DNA TGTGCCAGCAGTTTATCCACAGTGGGCACTGAAGCTTTCTTT.

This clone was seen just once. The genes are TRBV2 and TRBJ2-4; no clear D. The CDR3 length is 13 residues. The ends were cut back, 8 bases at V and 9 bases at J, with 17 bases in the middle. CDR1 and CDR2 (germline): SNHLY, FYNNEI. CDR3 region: CASRANGPPIQYF. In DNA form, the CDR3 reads TGTGCCAGCCGGGCCAATGGGCCACCCATTCAGTACTTC.

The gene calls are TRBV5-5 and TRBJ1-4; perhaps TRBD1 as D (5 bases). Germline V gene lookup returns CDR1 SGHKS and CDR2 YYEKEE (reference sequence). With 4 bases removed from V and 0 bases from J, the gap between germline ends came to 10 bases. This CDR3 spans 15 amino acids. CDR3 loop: CASSPGTATNEKLFF. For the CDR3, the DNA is TGTGCCAGCAGCCCCGGGACGGCAACTAATGAAAAACTGTTTTTT.

CDR3 DNA: TGTGCCAGCAGGATATACAGGGGGCTAGGACAGCCCCAGCATTTT. It is translated as CASRIYRGLGQPQHF. The chain uses TRBV6-5 and TRBJ1-5; the match to TRBD1 covers 9 bases. The CDR3 consists of 15 residues. Germline CDR1 is MNHEY and CDR2 is SVGAGI. Trimming removed 6 bases from V and 7 bases from J; junction bases left unmatched: 10.

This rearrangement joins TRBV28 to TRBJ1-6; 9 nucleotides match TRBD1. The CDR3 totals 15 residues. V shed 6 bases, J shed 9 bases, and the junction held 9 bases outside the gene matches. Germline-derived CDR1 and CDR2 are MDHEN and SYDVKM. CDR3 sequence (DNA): TGTGCCAGCAGACCCTCGACAGGGGGAAGTTCACCCCTCCACTTT. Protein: CASRPSTGGSSPLHF. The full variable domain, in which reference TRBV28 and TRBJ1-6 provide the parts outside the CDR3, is DVKVTQSSRYLVKRTGEKVFLECVQDMDHENMFWYRQDPGLGLRLIYFSYDVKMKEKGDIPEGYSVSREKKERFSLILESASTNQTSMYLCASRPSTGGSSPLHFGNGTRLTVT.

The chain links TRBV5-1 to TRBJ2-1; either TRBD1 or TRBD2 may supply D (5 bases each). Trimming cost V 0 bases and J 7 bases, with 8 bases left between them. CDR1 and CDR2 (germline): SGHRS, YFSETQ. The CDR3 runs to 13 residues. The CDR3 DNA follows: TGCGCCAGCAGCTTGGCGTGGGGGAATGAGCAGTTCTTC. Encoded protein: CASSLAWGNEQFF.

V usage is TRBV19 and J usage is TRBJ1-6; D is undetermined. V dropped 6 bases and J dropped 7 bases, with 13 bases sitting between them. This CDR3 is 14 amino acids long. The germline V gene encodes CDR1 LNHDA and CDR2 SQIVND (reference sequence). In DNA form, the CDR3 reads TGTGCCAGTAGCCCCTTCACGCCAAATTCACCCCTCCACTTT. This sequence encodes CASSPFTPNSPLHF.

The CDR3 DNA sequence: TGTGCCAGCAGCGTGGGACTAGCGATTTACAATGAGCAGTTCTTC. The encoded protein is CASSVGLAIYNEQFF. J is TRBJ2-1 and V is TRBV9; 10 bases line up with TRBD2. Looked up from germline, CDR1 is SGDLS and CDR2 is YYNGEE. The CDR3 runs 15 residues. V shed 2 bases, J shed 4 bases, and the junction held 3 bases outside the gene matches.